This TCR beta chain emerged from a study of identical twins. CDR3 length: 18 residues. Germline V gives CDR1 SGHAT, CDR2 FQNNGV. Deletions cut 1 base from V and 0 bases from J, with 19 bases between. TCRdb passed the 5' RACE reads through MiXCR, listing each CDR3 protein once. The repertoire includes more than 200,000 distinct CDR3 sequences, over 11% of them detected once, and approximately 9.3% sits in the top ten. The TCR sequence derives from a woman aged 18-29 years in good health. V and J are TRBV11-2 and TRBJ2-7, with D possibly being TRBD2 (7 bases). The source material was memory (CD45RO+) T cells sorted from blood. The CDR3 DNA reads as TGTGCCAGCAGCTTAGGGGCTATGGCGGGGGCCGGCTCCTACGAGCAGTACTTC. Its translation: CASSLGAMAGAGSYEQYF.